The T cell receptor beta chain described here comes from a study of response to subunit inactivated influenza vaccine (dated by TCRdb to the late 2010s). With regard to the full study: To follow how T cells responded to a trivalent subunit inactivated influenza vaccine, the researchers relied on deep quantitative profiling of the T cell receptor repertoire.

The research as a whole found: According to the authors, only a limited number of new T cells may be recruited by each seasonal influenza vaccination.

Ends trimmed: V by 5 bases, J by 5 bases; bases unmatched to a gene: 7. The CDR3 contains 14 residues, cysteine and phenylalanine counted. The kept DNA is CDR3 alone, 42 bases in frame from the first base. Per the germline V gene, SGHTA is the CDR1 and FQGNSA is the CDR2. Of note for this clonotype: It has no known antigen specificity. Nothing much larger sits one base from this clone, and base qualities are not available.

Preparation of the library involved RT-PCR. For sequencing, an Illumina HiSeq 2500 was employed. The raw public data were reprocessed by TCRdb itself: fastp quality trimming at Q25, MiXCR clonotype calling, in-frame beta chains only. Under each unique CDR3 protein, matching rows form one entry showing the most common genes and DNA. This sample has 200,000 to 300,000 distinct CDR3 sequences in its table, and 9.5% to 15% of those were observed once. The ten most abundant clones make up about 8% of the sample. The sample here was non-naive T cells sorted from PBMCs, taken 14 to 15 days before vaccination. The sample's cell subset or site label is to be understood as: memory T cell fraction. Rearrangement joined TRBV7-2 to TRBJ2-5; 8 bases in the junction line up with TRBD1. The sequence derives from a man aged 45-65 years who received an inactivated influenza vaccine. Donor details come from another sample of the same person, matched by shared clones. For the CDR3, the sequence is CASSPDRGRETQYF. The base sequence is TGTGCCAGCAGCCCAGACAGGGGTCGCGAGACCCAGTACTTC.